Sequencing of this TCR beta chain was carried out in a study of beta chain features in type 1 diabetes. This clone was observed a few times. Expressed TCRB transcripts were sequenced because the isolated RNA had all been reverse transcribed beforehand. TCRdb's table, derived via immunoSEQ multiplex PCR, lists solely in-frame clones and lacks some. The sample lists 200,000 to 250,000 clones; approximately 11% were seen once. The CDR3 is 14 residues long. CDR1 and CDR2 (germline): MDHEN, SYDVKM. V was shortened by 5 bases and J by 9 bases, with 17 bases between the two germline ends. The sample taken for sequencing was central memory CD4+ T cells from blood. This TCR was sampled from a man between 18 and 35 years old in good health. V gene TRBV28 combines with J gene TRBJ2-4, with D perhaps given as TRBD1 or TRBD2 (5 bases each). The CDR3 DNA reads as TGTGCCAGCAGTGGGGACGGGGTAATTGGCATTCAGTACTTC. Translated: CASSGDGVIGIQYF.